This T cell receptor beta chain is from a study of cytomegalovirus exposure and HLA in healthy donors (dated by TCRdb to about 2017). About the full investigation: The 500 to 800 repertoires of the first cohort and the 95 to 150 validation repertoires were produced on the same platform, according to a later analysis. The aim of the study was to test whether cataloging public T cell receptors could identify signatures of past pathogen exposure. A separate validation cohort of over 95 different subjects was used in addition to the roughly 670-subject first cohort. High-throughput TCR immunosequencing, statistical association of individual TCRs with disease status, and machine learning were combined to predict cytomegalovirus infection status. Broader findings and caveats from the paper: The authors suggested that the approach could potentially be extended to other disease states and immunological phenotypes. The classifier was reported to diagnose cytomegalovirus status with high specificity and sensitivity in both the original cohort and the validation cohort. Of the cluster scores, 85% to 95% were above 0 in a later analysis, which found that TCRs clustered in the first cohort also tended to co-occur in the 95 to 150 validation repertoires. The study gave a list of 150 to 200 TCR beta chains associated with cytomegalovirus. The validation cohort had no HLA typing available for a later analysis, so co-occurrence within that cohort was assessed over all 120 or so repertoires. In vitro tests confirmed that a few of the cytomegalovirus-associated TCR beta chains recognize cytomegalovirus antigens. While some public TCRs were present in many individuals, most TCR sequences turned up only very rarely across donors.

The library came from the immunoSEQ multiplex PCR assay. Per the source publication's procedure: To diagnose cytomegalovirus status from the catalog of TCR beta chain sequences, a statistical classification framework was built. TCRdb's version of the immuneACCESS table is confined to in-frame rearrangements and falls short of the full clone set. An unresolved V gene accounts for under half of the shortfall where checked; the remainder is of unknown origin. Clone size and V and J calls were adopted from that table, with D and trimming inferred from the DNA. In this sample the table shows approximately 60,000 clones, 93% of which occur a single time. The ten largest clones take up approximately 6.3% of the sample. On this clone itself: The antigen it recognizes is unknown. Base qualities were left out, and no much larger clone turns up one base away.

Donors formed part of the validation cohort, which comprised 120 or so subjects and was distinct from the first cohort of several hundred subjects. V sheds 3 bases and J sheds 1 base, leaving 13 bases between their ends. The CDR3 has 15 amino acids, counting the end cysteine and phenylalanine. Only the CDR3 part of the read is kept: 45 bases, read in frame from the first base. CDR1 and CDR2 (SGHKS, YYEKEE) derive from the germline V gene (reference sequence). The chain is assembled from TRBV5-5 and TRBJ1-1, with a tentative D gene TRBD1 over 6 matching bases. The sample was PBMCs. The TCR was taken from a woman under 30 in good health and CMV-seronegative. The CDR3 amino acid sequence is: CASSWLAGENTEAFF. The nucleotides read TGTGCCAGCAGCTGGTTGGCAGGGGAGAACACTGAAGCTTTCTTT.